The 2 T cell receptor beta chains presented below share a single source sample, sequenced in a study of shared clonotypes between healthy human individuals. As defined, naive CD8 cells were CD45RO-negative and positively selected for CCR7, with terminally differentiated effector memory CD45RA+ cells excluded. Some clones are missing from TCRdb's copy, which holds only in-frame ones; the method was immunoSEQ multiplex PCR. The table lists 500,000 to 700,000 clones, 95% of them singletons. Sequencing was done on a sample of naive CD8+ T cells sorted from blood. All receptors come from a woman aged 25-40 years in good health.

The chain combines TRBV28 with TRBJ1-2; no firm D call. The germline gives CDR1 MDHEN, CDR2 SYDVKM. This CDR3 comprises 13 residues. V was shortened by 7 bases and J by 2 bases, with 11 bases between the two germline ends. The CDR3 sequence is CASKFTRNYGYTF. The CDR3, as DNA: TGTGCCAGCAAGTTTACAAGAAACTATGGCTACACCTTC.

The chain uses TRBV20-1 and TRBJ2-1; unclear D gene. The CDR3 contains 10 residues. The germline gives CDR1 DFQATT, CDR2 SNEGSKA (reference sequence). V lost 4 bases and J lost 3, with 1 base in between. This CDR3 reads CSANYNEQFF. CDR3 sequence (DNA): TGCAGTGCTAACTACAATGAGCAGTTCTTC.